This entry lists 13 T cell receptor beta chains sequenced from one sample in a study of PD-L1 blockade in urothelial cancer. Libraries were prepared by immunoSEQ multiplex PCR; TCRdb keeps only in-frame clonotypes and omits some of them. The table has about 88,000 clones, 85% to 95% seen once. The sequencing here drew on PBMCs, taken around atezolizumab (anti-PD-L1) treatment. These receptors were collected from a man aged 55 to 69 with urothelial cancer.

V is TRBV7-2 and J is TRBJ2-5; no reliable D call. Trimming shortened V by 6 bases and J by 0 bases, and 14 bases separated the two germline ends. Germline lookup yields CDR1 SGHTA and CDR2 FQGNSA. The CDR3 length is 15 residues. CDR3 amino acids: CASSSLTGYQETQYF. CDR3 nucleotides: TGTGCCAGCAGTTCGCTGACGGGTTACCAAGAGACCCAGTACTTC.

The rearrangement joins TRBV9 to TRBJ2-5; TRBD1 agrees at 9 bases. CDR1 SGDLS and CDR2 YYNGEE come from the germline V gene. This CDR3 contains 15 residues. The junction had 6 bases not matched to a gene; V was cut back by 3 bases and J by 3 bases. CDR3 in DNA: TGTGCCAGCAGCGCAACCGGGACAGGGAAAGAGACCCAGTACTTC. Its translation is CASSATGTGKETQYF. The full variable domain, its missing parts supplied by reference TRBV9 and TRBJ2-5, is DSGVTQTPKHLITATGQRVTLRCSPRSGDLSVYWYQQSLDQGLQFLIQYYNGEERAKGNILERFSAQQFPDLHSELNLSSLELGDSALYFCASSATGTGKETQYFGPGTRLLVL.

This chain links TRBV19 with TRBJ2-7; possible D gene TRBD2, 5 bases. CDR1 and CDR2 (germline): LNHDA, SQIVND (reference sequence). This CDR3 spans 13 amino acids. The germline V and J ends were trimmed by 5 bases and 7 bases, with 15 bases remaining between them. The CDR3 bases are TGTGCCAGTAGTCCGGGTCCCCCGGGAGAGCAGTACTTC. Translating gives CASSPGPPGEQYF. Looking up the rest from reference TRBV19 and TRBJ2-7 gives the full variable domain: DGGITQSPKYLFRKEGQNVTLSCEQNLNHDAMYWYRQDPGQGLRLIYYSQIVNDFQKGDIAEGYSVSREKKESFPLTVTSAQKNPTAFYLCASSPGPPGEQYFGPGTRLTVT.

This clone turned up a few times. This rearrangement joins TRBV9 to TRBJ1-2; no firm D call. This CDR3 is built from 13 residues. CDR1 and CDR2 (germline): SGDLS, YYNGEE. V shed 4 bases and J shed 4 bases, with 11 bases lying between them. CDR3 in amino acids: CASSLNLAYGYTF. The CDR3 DNA reads TGTGCCAGCAGCCTTAACCTGGCCTATGGCTACACCTTC.

This clone was detected once. V usage is TRBV5-6 and J usage is TRBJ1-2, with no clear D. Deletions cut 1 base from V and 6 bases from J, with 10 bases between. Germline CDR1 SGHDT, CDR2 YYEEEE. The CDR3 length is 13 residues. CDR3 residues: CASSLTQLDGYTF. Here the CDR3 DNA reads TGTGCCAGCAGCTTGACCCAGTTGGATGGCTACACCTTC.

J is TRBJ2-3 and V is TRBV19, with D hard to call. V dropped 0 bases and J dropped 4 bases, with 8 bases sitting between them. This CDR3 comprises 14 residues. Germline assignment: CDR1 LNHDA and CDR2 SQIVND (reference sequence). CDR3 amino acids: CASSIDTVADTQYF. The CDR3 DNA reads as TGTGCCAGTAGTATAGACACAGTCGCAGATACGCAGTATTTT.

The chain uses TRBV6-5 and TRBJ1-4; D remains ambiguous. The CDR3 has 15 amino acids. V lost 6 bases, J lost 8 bases, and 19 bases lay in between. Germline V lookup: CDR1 MNHEY, CDR2 SVGAGI. The CDR3 reads CASSRGRTGGEKLFF. Here the CDR3 DNA reads TGTGCCAGCAGCCGAGGACGGACGGGAGGAGAAAAACTGTTTTTT.

The rearrangement links TRBV4-3 to TRBJ2-1, with D possibly TRBD2 on 6 matching bases. This CDR3 has 15 residues. Deletions cut 0 bases from V and 11 bases from J, with 17 bases between. Germline V CDR1 and CDR2: LGHNA, YSLEER. The CDR3 bases are TGCGCCAGCAGCCAAGATACGGGGCGGGAATCCAAGCAGTTCTTC. Residues: CASSQDTGRESKQFF.

The count of this clone is one. The genes are TRBV18 and TRBJ1-2; 7 bases are a match to TRBD1. The length of the CDR3 is 15 residues. Germline V gives CDR1 KGHSH, CDR2 LQKENI. After removal of 3 bases from V and 3 bases from J, the junction contained 7 bases not matched to a gene. This CDR3 is CASSPTTGPDYGYTF. In DNA, the CDR3 is TGTGCCAGCTCACCCACGACAGGGCCTGACTATGGCTACACCTTC.

The V gene is TRBV19, the J gene TRBJ2-1; TRBD2 matches at 13 bases. CDR3 length: 20 amino acids. V dropped 4 bases and J dropped 0; count of bases not matched to a gene: 12. Looked up from germline, CDR1 is LNHDA and CDR2 is SQIVND (reference sequence). CDR3 nucleotide sequence: TGTGCCAGTAGTAAAAGGACTAGCGGGGGCCCCTCTAGCTCCTACAATGAGCAGTTCTTC. Its translation: CASSKRTSGGPSSSYNEQFF.

The sample holds one count of this clone. The CDR3 DNA follows: TGTGCCTGGAGTGTACAAGGGGACTATGGCTACACCTTC. Its protein product is CAWSVQGDYGYTF. The gene calls are TRBV30 and TRBJ1-2; D perhaps matches TRBD1 (5 bases). The germline gives CDR1 GTSNPN, CDR2 SVGIG (reference sequence). The CDR3 has 13 residues. V was shortened by 0 bases and J by 3 bases, with 8 bases between the two germline ends.

The chain has TRBV7-2 and TRBJ2-3; 12 bases are shared with TRBD2. Per the germline V gene, CDR1 is SGHTA and CDR2 is FQGNSA. Trimming removed 4 bases from V and 5 bases from J; junction bases left unmatched: 4. The CDR3 length is 15 residues. In DNA, the CDR3 is TGTGCCAGCAGCTCACTAGCGGGGGGAATAGATACGCAGTATTTT. Its protein product is CASSSLAGGIDTQYF. The whole variable domain, remainder taken from reference TRBV7-2 and TRBJ2-3, is GAGVSQSPSNKVTEKGKDVELRCDPISGHTALYWYRQSLGQGLEFLIYFQGNSAPDKSGLPSDRFSAERTGGSVSTLTIQRTQQEDSAVYLCASSSLAGGIDTQYFGPGTRLTVL.

CDR3 bases: TGTGCCAGCAGCTTATCTATCGGGTGGAATGAGCAGTTCTTC. Translation: CASSLSIGWNEQFF. This chain links TRBV7-9 with TRBJ2-1, with unresolved D. Germline loops: CDR1 SEHNR, CDR2 FQNEAQ (reference sequence). V was shortened by 2 bases and J by 7 bases, with 12 bases between the two germline ends. This CDR3 contains 14 residues.